Detailed here is one T cell receptor beta chain. Antigen specificity is unknown. The germline V gene has CDR1 GTSNPN and CDR2 SVGIG (reference sequence). The CDR3 contains 15 residues. V was clipped by 0 bases and J by 2 bases; unmatched bases: 2. The PCR ran on 60 Vbeta and 13 Jbeta primers. Source study methods: There were about 80 million unique TCR beta chains by a later count, and 8.5 million to 14 million of them were shared. TCRdb's table, derived via immunoSEQ multiplex PCR, lists solely in-frame clones and lacks some. The DNA gave D and trimming, while V, J and clone size come from that table. The sample carries about 200,000 clones, around four fifths recorded once. This sample stems from a study of cytomegalovirus exposure and HLA in healthy donors. Study details: HLA-typed donors were the source of approximately 80 million unique TCRs, which an early data release held.

Donors sampled were nominally healthy, though unrecorded immune exposures were likely. General observations from the study: Earlier results showed most TCR beta V segments being productive about 87% or about 30% of the time.

The sample consisted of PBMCs. The sequence was obtained from a woman in her thirties or forties in good health and CMV-seronegative. The rearrangement uses TRBV30 and TRBJ2-3; 10 nucleotides line up with TRBD2. The CDR3 loop reads CAWSVGLAATDTQYF. In nucleotides, the CDR3 is TGTGCCTGGAGTGTAGGACTAGCGGCCACAGATACGCAGTATTTT.